This T cell receptor beta chain was sequenced for a study of shared clonotypes between healthy human individuals. TCRdb's copy holds only in-frame clones and misses some; the assay was immunoSEQ multiplex PCR. Seen here are about 2,500,000 clones, over 85% observed once, and the top ten hold 0.14%. This CDR3 is 15 amino acids long. Between the trimmed V and J ends, which lost 5 bases and 8 bases, there was a span of 18 bases. Per the germline V gene, CDR1 is LNHNV and CDR2 is YYDKDF (reference sequence). The V and J genes are TRBV15 and TRBJ1-4, with D maybe TRBD1 (5 bases). Sequencing was performed on naive CD4+ T cells sorted from blood. The sample's subset: CD45RA+ positively selected. The TCR comes from a man aged 18 to 35 in good health. The CDR3 DNA is TGTGCCACCAGCCCCGCCGACAGCCTGCGAGAAAAACTGTTTTTT. Translated, it gives CATSPADSLREKLFF.